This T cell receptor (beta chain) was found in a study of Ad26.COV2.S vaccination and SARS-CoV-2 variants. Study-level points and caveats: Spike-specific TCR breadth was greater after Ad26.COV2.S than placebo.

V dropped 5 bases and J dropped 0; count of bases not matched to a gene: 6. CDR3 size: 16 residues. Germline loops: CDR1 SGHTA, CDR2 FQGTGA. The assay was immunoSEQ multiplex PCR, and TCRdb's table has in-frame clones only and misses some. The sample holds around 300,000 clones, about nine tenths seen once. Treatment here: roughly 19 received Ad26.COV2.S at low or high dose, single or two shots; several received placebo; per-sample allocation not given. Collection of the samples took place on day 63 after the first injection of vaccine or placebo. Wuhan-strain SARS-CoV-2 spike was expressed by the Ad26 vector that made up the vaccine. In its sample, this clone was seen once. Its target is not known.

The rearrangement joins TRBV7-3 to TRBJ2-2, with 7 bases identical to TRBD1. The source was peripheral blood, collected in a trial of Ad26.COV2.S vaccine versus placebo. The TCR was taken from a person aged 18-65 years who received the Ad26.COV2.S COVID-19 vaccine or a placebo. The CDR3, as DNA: TGTGCCAGCAGCCTCCTAGGACAGGCGAACACCGGGGAGCTGTTTTTT. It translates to CASSLLGQANTGELFF. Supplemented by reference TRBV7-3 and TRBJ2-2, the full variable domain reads GAGVSQTPSNKVTEKGKYVELRCDPISGHTALYWYRQSLGQGPEFLIYFQGTGAADDSGLPNDRFFAVRPEGSVSTLKIQRTERGDSAVYLCASSLLGQANTGELFFGEGSRLTVL.